What follows are 23 T cell receptor beta chains derived from one specimen sequenced in a study of regulatory T cells in long-lasting Graves disease. Regarding time point: newly diagnosed GD, antithyroid drugs for less than 3 months. Researchers made the TCR library from RNA that was extracted from PBMCs. Building the TCR beta libraries relied on iRepertoire HTBI primers, and CDR3 regions underwent Arm-PCR. TCRdb passed the multiplex PCR reads through MiXCR, listing each CDR3 protein once. The data contain more than 450,000 distinct CDR3 sequences, approximately 12% of them seen just once; the ten biggest clones take up over 7%. The same data also went into a second study, on T cells in Graves' hyperthyroidism and ophthalmopathy.

Sequencing was performed on peripheral blood mononuclear cells (PBMCs), taken at new diagnosis, from a patient treated with antithyroid drugs. These receptors all come from a woman aged 25-40 years with Graves disease.

Comment on this clonotype: With a much larger clone just one base away, this may be a read error. CDR3 loop: CASRREDGYSF. The CDR3 DNA reads as TGCGCCAGCAGAAGGGAGGATGGCTACAGCTTC. This chain uses TRBV5-1 with TRBJ1-2; unclear D gene. The V gene's germline CDR1 is SGHRS and CDR2 YFSETQ. CDR3 length equals 11 residues.

At least ten counts were recorded for this clonotype. The J gene is TRBJ2-1, the V gene TRBV10-3; perhaps TRBD1 as D (5 bases). V lost 4 bases and J 3 bases, leaving 10 bases between the germline ends. Germline CDR1 reads ENHRY; CDR2 reads SYGVKD. The CDR3 has 14 residues. The CDR3 nucleotides read TGTGCCATCAGTGCAGGGCACGTCTACAATGAGCAGTTCTTC. Translated, it gives CAISAGHVYNEQFF.

In its sample, this clonotype was seen many times. The gene calls are TRBV9 and TRBJ2-1; tentatively, D is TRBD1 (5 bases). V lost 0 bases and J lost 9, with 10 bases in between. The CDR3 consists of 13 residues. The germline CDR1 and CDR2 sequences are SGDLS and YYNGEE. The CDR3 spells CASSVGGRTEQFF. The CDR3 bases are TGTGCCAGCAGCGTAGGGGGCAGGACTGAGCAGTTCTTC.

In its sample, this clonotype was seen many times. The chain is built from TRBV27 and TRBJ2-3; 11 bases map to TRBD2. V was clipped by 4 bases and J by 8 bases; unmatched bases: 2. This CDR3 has 13 residues. Germline CDR1 is MNHEY and CDR2 is SMNVEV (reference sequence). CDR3 in DNA: TGTGCCAGCAGTTCGACTAGCGGGGCTACGCAGTATTTT. This codes for CASSSTSGATQYF.

The rearrangement uses TRBV4-1 and TRBJ2-3; D is unclear. CDR1 is MGHRA, CDR2 YSYEKL, per germline. V shed 1 base and J shed 1 base, with 6 bases lying between them. The CDR3 covers 14 residues. The DNA of the CDR3 is TGCGCCAGCAGCCAAGTCGGTGGCACAGATACGCAGTATTTT. Encoded protein: CASSQVGGTDTQYF.

This clonotype has only one observation. This chain uses TRBV5-5 with TRBJ2-7; 7 bases align to TRBD1. Germline CDR1 reads SGHKS; CDR2 reads YYEKEE (reference sequence). With 2 bases clipped from V and 4 bases from J, the junction kept 12 bases outside the gene matches. The CDR3 has 16 residues. The CDR3 is CASSFPLGQVRYEQYF. The CDR3 coding sequence is TGTGCCAGCAGCTTCCCCTTAGGACAGGTGAGATACGAGCAGTACTTC.

The sample holds many counts of this clonotype. This rearrangement joins TRBV2 to TRBJ1-1, with TRBD1 as a possible D gene (6 bases). In germline, CDR1 is SNHLY, CDR2 FYNNEI. This CDR3 is 17 amino acids long. The ends were cut back, 1 base at V and 0 bases at J, with 15 bases in the middle. The CDR3 DNA reads TGTGCCAGCAGTGAAGGTCAGGGCAGGGACATGAACACTGAAGCTTTCTTT. Its translation: CASSEGQGRDMNTEAFF.

V gene TRBV6-2 or TRBV6-3 combines with J gene TRBJ2-2; D might be TRBD1 (6 bases). Germline V lookup: CDR1 MNHEY, CDR2 SVGEGT. Deletions cut 5 bases from V and 1 base from J, with 14 bases between. The length of the CDR3 is 16 residues. The DNA for the CDR3 is TGTGCCAGCAGTCCCCAGGCAGGGGAGAACACCGGGGAGCTGTTTTTT. Protein sequence: CASSPQAGENTGELFF.

The rearrangement uses TRBV13 and TRBJ2-7; D unclear. In germline, CDR1 is PRHDT, CDR2 FYEKMQ (reference sequence). V shed 0 bases and J shed 6 bases, with 15 bases lying between them. The CDR3 totals 15 residues. The CDR3 sequence: CASSLGRLVKGEQYF. CDR3 in DNA: TGTGCCAGCAGCTTAGGGCGTCTAGTCAAAGGCGAGCAGTACTTC. Full variable domain (remainder filled in from reference TRBV13 and TRBJ2-7): AAGVIQSPRHLIKEKRETATLKCYPIPRHDTVYWYQQGPGQDPQFLISFYEKMQSDKGSIPDRFSAQQFSDYHSELNMSSLELGDSALYFCASSLGRLVKGEQYFGPGTRLTVT.

The V and J genes are TRBV7-2 and TRBJ1-6; D is uncertain. The germline gives CDR1 SGHTA, CDR2 FQGNSA. The CDR3 has 18 residues. The V end lost 2 bases, the J end lost 4 bases, and 18 bases lay between the germline ends. CDR3 residues: CASSLLGLGGLYNSPLHF. As DNA, the CDR3 is TGTGCCAGCAGCTTATTAGGCTTGGGAGGGCTATATAATTCACCCCTCCACTTT. The full variable domain, in which reference TRBV7-2 and TRBJ1-6 provide the parts outside the CDR3, is GAGVSQSPSNKVTEKGKDVELRCDPISGHTALYWYRQSLGQGLEFLIYFQGNSAPDKSGLPSDRFSAERTGGSVSTLTIQRTQQEDSAVYLCASSLLGLGGLYNSPLHFGNGTRLTVT.

V usage is TRBV6-2 or TRBV6-3 and J usage is TRBJ2-3, with 14 positions matching TRBD2. Germline loops: CDR1 MNHEY, CDR2 SVGEGT. The CDR3 length is 16 residues. J lost 5 bases, V lost 5 bases, and 6 bases had no gene match. CDR3 region: CASSGGLAGVRDTQYF. CDR3 nucleotides: TGTGCCAGCAGTGGGGGACTAGCGGGAGTAAGAGATACGCAGTATTTT.

The chain's CDR3 is CASSYSRGRWDTEAFF. For the CDR3, the DNA is TGTGCCAGCAGTTACTCGAGAGGGCGCTGGGACACTGAAGCTTTCTTT. The chain is built from TRBV6-5 and TRBJ1-1, with D hard to call. The V end lost 0 bases, the J end lost 3 bases, and 14 bases lay between the germline ends. The CDR3 runs 16 residues. Germline V gene lookup returns CDR1 MNHEY and CDR2 SVGAGI.

At least ten counts were recorded for this clonotype. This chain connects TRBV11-2 to TRBJ2-1; 11 bases agree with TRBD1. Trimming took 4 bases from V and 3 from J; bases not matched to a gene: 11. CDR1 is SGHAT and CDR2 is FQNNGV in the germline V gene. This CDR3 comprises 18 residues. This chain's CDR3 is CASSSPRTGGPFYNEQFF. As DNA, the CDR3 is TGTGCCAGCAGCTCACCCCGGACAGGGGGCCCCTTCTACAATGAGCAGTTCTTC.

V and J are TRBV24-1 and TRBJ2-5, with D possibly TRBD1 on 5 matching bases. V dropped 1 base and J dropped 4 bases, with 9 bases sitting between them. The CDR3 is made up of 14 amino acids. Germline CDR1 and CDR2: KGHDR and SFDVKD. The CDR3 is CATSDFGAAETQYF. CDR3 DNA: TGTGCCACCAGTGATTTTGGGGCAGCAGAGACCCAGTACTTC.

This clonotype was observed a few times. The chain joins TRBV3-1 to TRBJ2-1; a weak D match, TRBD1 (6 bases). Trimming stripped 4 bases from V and 3 bases from J, with 16 bases between. The CDR3 length is 16 residues. The germline gives CDR1 LGHDT, CDR2 YNNKEL (reference sequence). The CDR3: CASSRSQGDFYNEQFF. Written as DNA, the CDR3 is TGTGCCAGCAGCCGATCACAGGGTGACTTCTACAATGAGCAGTTCTTC.

This clonotype showed up just a few times. This rearrangement joins TRBV19 to TRBJ1-3, with 9 bases aligning to TRBD1. Per germline, CDR1 LNHDA and CDR2 SQIVND (reference sequence). V lost 3 bases, J lost 0 bases, and 6 bases stayed unmatched. CDR3 length: 17 amino acids. The CDR3 spells CASSIPGQGRSGNTIYF. The CDR3 DNA sequence: TGTGCCAGTAGTATTCCGGGACAGGGTCGCTCTGGAAACACCATATATTTT.

In this sample, this clonotype turned up many times. The CDR3 loop reads CSARDLGRSSYEQYF. For the CDR3, the DNA is TGCAGTGCTAGGGACCTGGGACGGAGCTCCTACGAGCAGTACTTC. The V call is TRBV20-1, the J call TRBJ2-7; D is tentatively TRBD1 or TRBD2 (5 bases each). Germline V gives CDR1 DFQATT, CDR2 SNEGSKA (reference sequence). The CDR3 covers 15 residues. With 3 bases removed from V and 0 bases from J, the gap between germline ends came to 15 bases.

Many counts were recorded for this clonotype. The chain combines TRBV19 with TRBJ2-1; TRBD1 matches 7 bases. The CDR3 runs to 14 residues. The germline CDR1 and CDR2 sequences are LNHDA and SQIVND (reference sequence). The V gene end was trimmed by 6 bases and the J gene end by 10 bases; junction bases not matched to a gene: 12. The CDR3 sequence: CASSGTAASQEQFF. The CDR3 nucleotides are TGTGCCAGTAGCGGGACAGCCGCCAGTCAAGAGCAGTTCTTC.

In the case of this clonotype: With only one base between it and a far larger clone, this is likely a read error. Because the CDR3 is missing its conserved closing phenylalanine or tryptophan, this is likely a read error. The rearrangement links TRBV6-2 or TRBV6-3 to TRBJ1-2; D unresolved. CDR1 is MNHEY and CDR2 is SVGEGT in the germline V gene. V gave up 4 bases and J gave up 8 bases, with 20 bases separating them. The length of the CDR3 is 15 residues. CDR3: CASSLSPPRDGGYTS. The DNA of the CDR3 is TGTGCCAGCAGTTTATCGCCCCCCCGGGATGGGGGCTACACCTCC.

This clonotype was picked up many times. The V call is TRBV7-2, the J call TRBJ1-5; 10 positions agree with TRBD1. V lost 1 base to trimming and J lost 3 bases; unmatched junction nucleotides: 15. This CDR3 has 20 residues. Germline V gives CDR1 SGHTA, CDR2 FQGNSA. Here the CDR3 reads CASSLGRARMTGGFNQPQHF. CDR3 nucleotides: TGTGCCAGCAGCTTAGGTCGGGCCCGAATGACAGGGGGCTTCAATCAGCCCCAGCATTTT. Combining the CDR3 with reference TRBV7-2 and TRBJ1-5 gives the whole variable domain GAGVSQSPSNKVTEKGKDVELRCDPISGHTALYWYRQSLGQGLEFLIYFQGNSAPDKSGLPSDRFSAERTGGSVSTLTIQRTQQEDSAVYLCASSLGRARMTGGFNQPQHFGDGTRLSIL.

This clonotype has more than one count but fewer than ten. The gene calls are TRBV27 and TRBJ2-3, with a tentative D call TRBD2 (5 bases). Germline loops: CDR1 MNHEY, CDR2 SMNVEV (reference sequence). Trimming left V 7 bases short and J 4 bases short, with 15 bases between. This CDR3 region has 14 residues. In DNA, the CDR3 is TGTGCCAGCAACGACCGAGGGCTGGCAGATACGCAGTATTTT. It yields the protein CASNDRGLADTQYF.

This clonotype was observed at least ten times. J is TRBJ1-4 and V is TRBV2; D unresolved. Germline V CDR1 and CDR2: SNHLY, FYNNEI. The CDR3 spans 12 residues. The V end was cut by 6 bases, the J end by 8 bases, with 10 bases between. For the CDR3, the DNA is TGTGCCAGCAGCAACCAAGGAGAAAAACTGTTTTTT. It is translated as CASSNQGEKLFF.

This clonotype was recorded once. The V and J genes are TRBV30 and TRBJ2-6; 10 positions match TRBD1. The CDR3 covers 15 residues. The junction had 4 bases not matched to a gene; V was cut back by 6 bases and J by 2 bases. CDR1 is GTSNPN, CDR2 SVGIG, per germline (reference sequence). The CDR3: CACDRGRAGANVLTF. The CDR3 coding sequence is TGTGCCTGTGACAGGGGGCGGGCTGGGGCCAACGTCCTGACTTTC. The full variable domain, rest sourced from reference TRBV30 and TRBJ2-6, is SQTIHQWPATLVQPVGSPLSLECTVEGTSNPNLYWYRQAAGRGLQLLFYSVGIGQISSEVPQNLSASRPQDRQFILSSKKLLLSDSGFYLCACDRGRAGANVLTFGAGSRLTVL.